The entry below gives a single T cell receptor beta chain sequence along with its context. Its antigen is not known. TCRdb keeps only in-frame clones here, not all; method: immunoSEQ multiplex PCR. This sample has around 31,000 clones; more than 90% occur once, and the top ten carry more than 2%. No neoadjuvant therapy was given to the selected pancreatic ductal adenocarcinoma patients before their surgery. CDR1 is MDHEN, CDR2 SYDVKM, per germline. V gave up 6 bases and J gave up 14 bases, with 16 bases separating them. The CDR3 consists of 12 residues. The data belong to a study of T cells in pancreatic ductal adenocarcinoma. General study points: Tumors hold more CD45RO+ effector T cells, which may bias toward lower diversity. This surgical cohort overrepresents the minority presenting with early-stage disease. Tumor and blood clonality did not differ significantly, about 0.11 versus 0.066. Compared with tumor, blood showed more total productive templates and around 8.4-fold more clonotypes.

Specimen: PBMCs. The V and J genes are TRBV28 and TRBJ1-4; D call uncertain. The sequence was obtained from a human donor with pancreatic ductal adenocarcinoma. As DNA, the CDR3 is TGTGCCAGCAGCTCCCGACACAGTGTGCTGTTTTTT. Translating it yields CASSSRHSVLFF. Drawing the rest from reference TRBV28 and TRBJ1-4, the complete variable domain is DVKVTQSSRYLVKRTGEKVFLECVQDMDHENMFWYRQDPGLGLRLIYFSYDVKMKEKGDIPEGYSVSREKKERFSLILESASTNQTSMYLCASSSRHSVLFFGSGTQLSVL.